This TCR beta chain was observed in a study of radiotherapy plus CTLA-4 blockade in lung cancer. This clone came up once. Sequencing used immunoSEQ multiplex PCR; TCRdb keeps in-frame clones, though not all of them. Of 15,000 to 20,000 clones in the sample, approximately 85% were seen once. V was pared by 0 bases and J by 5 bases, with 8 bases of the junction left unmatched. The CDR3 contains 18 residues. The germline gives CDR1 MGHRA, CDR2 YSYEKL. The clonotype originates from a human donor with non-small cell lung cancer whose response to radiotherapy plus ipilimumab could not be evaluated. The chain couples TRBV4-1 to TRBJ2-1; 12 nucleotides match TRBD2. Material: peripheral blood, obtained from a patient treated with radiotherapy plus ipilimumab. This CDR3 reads CASSQDFGLAGWDNEQFF. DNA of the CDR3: TGCGCCAGCAGCCAAGATTTCGGACTAGCGGGATGGGACAATGAGCAGTTCTTC.